The clone carrying this TCR beta chain appeared a single time. Antigen unknown. Amplified material comprised TCR beta CDR3 regions derived from RNA transcripts. HTBI-primed first-round RT-PCR preceded second-round multiplex PCR. Via MiXCR, TCRdb re-called the multiplex PCR reads, giving one row per CDR3 protein. The data show 900,000 to 1,200,000 distinct CDR3 sequences, about two fifths seen once. The V segment lost 9 bases and the J segment 0 bases; nucleotides outside the gene matches: 8. CDR1 and CDR2 (germline): SEHNR, FQNEAQ (reference sequence). This CDR3 is built from 15 residues. The data were taken from a study of Graves' ophthalmopathy and Graves' hyperthyroidism. Study-wide results and limits: It was with 65% to 71% sensitivity and around 75% specificity that the model predicted ophthalmopathy progression.

The sample comprised peripheral blood or thyroid tissue (not recorded which). The receptor was derived from an adult man with Graves' hyperthyroidism. The gene calls are TRBV7-9 and TRBJ2-5; 9 bases map to TRBD2. The DNA of the CDR3 is TGTGCCAGTGACTTAGCGGGGGCTCACCAAGAGACCCAGTACTTC. Its protein is CASDLAGAHQETQYF. Full variable domain (outside the CDR3, taken from reference TRBV7-9 and TRBJ2-5): DTGVSQNPRHKITKRGQNVTFRCDPISEHNRLYWYRQTLGQGPEFLTYFQNEAQLEKSRLLSDRFSAERPKGSFSTLEIQRTEQGDSAMYLCASDLAGAHQETQYFGPGTRLLVL.